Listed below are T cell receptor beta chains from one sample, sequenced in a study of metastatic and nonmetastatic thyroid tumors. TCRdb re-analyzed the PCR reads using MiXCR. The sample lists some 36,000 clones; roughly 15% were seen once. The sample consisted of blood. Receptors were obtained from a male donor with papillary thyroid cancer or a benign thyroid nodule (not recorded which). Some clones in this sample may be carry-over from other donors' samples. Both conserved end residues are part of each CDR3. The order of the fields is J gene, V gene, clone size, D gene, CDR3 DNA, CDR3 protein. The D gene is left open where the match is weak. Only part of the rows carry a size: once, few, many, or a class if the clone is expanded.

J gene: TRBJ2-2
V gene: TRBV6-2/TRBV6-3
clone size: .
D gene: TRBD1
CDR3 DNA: TGTGCCAGCAGTAGGGGACAGGGGACATCTGTTCTCTACACCGGGGAGCTGTTTTTT
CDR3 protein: CASSRGQGTSVLYTGELFF

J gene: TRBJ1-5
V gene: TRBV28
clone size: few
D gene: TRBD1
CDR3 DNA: TGTGCCAGCAGTTTGGGACAGTTTAATCAGCCCCAGCATTTT
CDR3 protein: CASSLGQFNQPQHF

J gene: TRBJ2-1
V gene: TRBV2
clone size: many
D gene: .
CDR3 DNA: TGTGCCAGCAGTGTGGATGAGCAGTTCTTC
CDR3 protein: CASSVDEQFF

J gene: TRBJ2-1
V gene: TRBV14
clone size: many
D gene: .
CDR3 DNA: TGTGCCAGCAGCCCCTATGGGTACAATGAGCAGTTCTTC
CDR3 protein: CASSPYGYNEQFF

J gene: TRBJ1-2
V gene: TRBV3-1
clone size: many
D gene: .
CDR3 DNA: TGTGCCAGCAGCCAGAATAGGGGGACCGGCTACACCTTC
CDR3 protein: CASSQNRGTGYTF

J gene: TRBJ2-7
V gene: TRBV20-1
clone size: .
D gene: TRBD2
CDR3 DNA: TGCAGTGCTACCAGTAGCGGGGGGGCTTTTGAATACTATCAGTACTTC
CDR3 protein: CSATSSGGAFEYYQYF

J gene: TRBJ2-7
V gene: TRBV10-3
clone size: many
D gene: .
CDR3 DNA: TGTGCCATCAGCCGGGATTTCTACGAGCAGTACTTC
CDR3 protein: CAISRDFYEQYF

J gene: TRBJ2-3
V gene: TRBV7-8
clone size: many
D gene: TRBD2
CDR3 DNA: TGTGCCAGCAGCACCCCTAGCGGCAGCATAGATACGCAGTATTTT
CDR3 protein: CASSTPSGSIDTQYF

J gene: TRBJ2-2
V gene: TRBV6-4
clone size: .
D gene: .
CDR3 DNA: TGTGCCAGCAGTGAGCTCCAGGGACAAGCGGGGTCCGGGGAGCTGTTTTTT
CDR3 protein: CASSELQGQAGSGELFF

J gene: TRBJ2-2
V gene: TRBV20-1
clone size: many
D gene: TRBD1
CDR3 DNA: TGCAGTGCTAGAGGGACAGGGGGTGAGAACACCGGGGAGCTGTTTTTT
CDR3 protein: CSARGTGGENTGELFF

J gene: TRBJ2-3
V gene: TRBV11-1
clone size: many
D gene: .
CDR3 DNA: TGTGCCAGCAGCTTGCCCCGGGGGGCAGGGCTTTCGACGCAGTATTTT
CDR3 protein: CASSLPRGAGLSTQYF

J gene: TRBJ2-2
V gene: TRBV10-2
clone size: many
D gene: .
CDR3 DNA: TGCGCCAGCAGTGAGGCGGCGGCGAACACCGGGGAGCTGTTTTTT
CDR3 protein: CASSEAAANTGELFF

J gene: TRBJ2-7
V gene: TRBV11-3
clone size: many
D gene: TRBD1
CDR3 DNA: TGTGCCAGCAGTTCGGGCAGGGGGTTTAACGAGCAGTACTTC
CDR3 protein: CASSSGRGFNEQYF

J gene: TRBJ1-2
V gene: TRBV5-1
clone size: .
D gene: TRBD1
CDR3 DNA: TGCGCCAGCAGACAGGACAGGGGAGGCTACACCTTC
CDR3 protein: CASRQDRGGYTF

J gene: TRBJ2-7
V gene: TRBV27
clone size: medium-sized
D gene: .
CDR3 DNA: TGTGCCAGCAGTCCACGGGGCCTCCCGTCGGGCGAGCAGTACTTC
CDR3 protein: CASSPRGLPSGEQYF

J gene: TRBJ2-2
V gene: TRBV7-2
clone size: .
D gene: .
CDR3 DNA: TGTGCCAGCAGCTTGCGGCTAGCGAGGACCGGGTATCTGTTTTTT
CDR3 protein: CASSLRLARTGYLFF

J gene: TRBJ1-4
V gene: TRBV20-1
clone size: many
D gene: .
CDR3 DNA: TGCAGTGCTAGAGATCACAGGGAAATCGAAAAACTGTTTTTT
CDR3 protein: CSARDHREIEKLFF

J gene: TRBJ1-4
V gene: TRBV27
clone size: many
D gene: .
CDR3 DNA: TGTGCCAGCAGTTTGGAGGGCGTGGGGGTTGGGGAAAAACTGTTTTTT
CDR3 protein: CASSLEGVGVGEKLFF

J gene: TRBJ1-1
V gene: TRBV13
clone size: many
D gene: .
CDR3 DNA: TGTGCCAGTACTGAGGGGAACACTGAAGCTTTCTTT
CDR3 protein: CASTEGNTEAFF

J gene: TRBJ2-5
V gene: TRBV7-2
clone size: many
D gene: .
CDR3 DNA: TGTGCCAGCAGGTCGACAAGAAGCCAAGAGACCCAGTACTTC
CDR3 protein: CASRSTRSQETQYF

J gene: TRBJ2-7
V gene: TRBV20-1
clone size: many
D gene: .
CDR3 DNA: TGCAGTGTTAAACCCGGGGACAACCACTACGAGCAGTACTTC
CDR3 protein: CSVKPGDNHYEQYF

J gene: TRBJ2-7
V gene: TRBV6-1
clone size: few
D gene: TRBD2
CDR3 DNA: TGTGCCAGCAGTGAAGGCGGGGGTCCTACCTACGAGCAGTACTTC
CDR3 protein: CASSEGGGPTYEQYF

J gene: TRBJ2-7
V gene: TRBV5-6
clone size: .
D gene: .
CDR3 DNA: TGTGCCATCAGCTACGGTGTGGGCGACGAGCAGTACTTC
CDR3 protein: CAISYGVGDEQYF

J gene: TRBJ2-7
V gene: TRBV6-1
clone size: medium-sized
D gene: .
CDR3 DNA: TGTGCCAGCAGTTCCGGGCAGGGAGGAGACTACGAGCAGTACTTC
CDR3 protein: CASSSGQGGDYEQYF

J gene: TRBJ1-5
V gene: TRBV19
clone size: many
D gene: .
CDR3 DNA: TGTGCCAGTAGTATTCTTCAGGGGTCGTCTTGGCCCCAGCATTTT
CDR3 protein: CASSILQGSSWPQHF

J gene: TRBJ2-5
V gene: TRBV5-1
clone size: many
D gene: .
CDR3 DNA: TGCGCCAGCAGCTTGGGGGCAGGGATGACGGAGACCCAGTACTTC
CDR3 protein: CASSLGAGMTETQYF

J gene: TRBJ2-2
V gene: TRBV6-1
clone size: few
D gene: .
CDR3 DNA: TGTGCCAGCTCTTCCACCGGGGAGCTGTTTTTT
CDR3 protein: CASSSTGELFF

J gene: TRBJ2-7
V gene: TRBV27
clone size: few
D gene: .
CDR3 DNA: TGTGCCAGCATCCGAGGTAGCGGTAGTCTGTCCTACGAGCAGTACTTC
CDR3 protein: CASIRGSGSLSYEQYF

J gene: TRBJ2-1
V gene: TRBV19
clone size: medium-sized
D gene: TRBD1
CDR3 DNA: TGTGCCAGTAGTATAGGGACAGGGGAAAACAATGAGCAGTTCTTC
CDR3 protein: CASSIGTGENNEQFF

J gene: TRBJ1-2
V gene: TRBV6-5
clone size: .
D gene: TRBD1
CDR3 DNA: TGTGCCAGCAGTTTCACGGGACAGGGAAAGGATGGCTACACCTTC
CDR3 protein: CASSFTGQGKDGYTF

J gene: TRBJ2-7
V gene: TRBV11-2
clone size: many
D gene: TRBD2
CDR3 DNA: TGTGCCAGCAGCCCGGGGGGTTACGAGCAGTACTTC
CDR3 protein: CASSPGGYEQYF

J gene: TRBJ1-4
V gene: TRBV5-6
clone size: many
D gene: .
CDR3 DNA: TGTGCCAGCAGCTTTTATGACAGCACCTATGAAAAACTGTTTTTT
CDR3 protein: CASSFYDSTYEKLFF

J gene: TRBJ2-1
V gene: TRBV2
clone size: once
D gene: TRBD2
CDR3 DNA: TGTCCCAGCAGTGGGCCTGGGGAGCGGGAGGGGTACAATGAGCAGTTCTTC
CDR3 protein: CPSSGPGEREGYNEQFF

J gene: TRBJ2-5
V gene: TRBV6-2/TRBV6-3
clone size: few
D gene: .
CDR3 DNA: TGTGCCAGCAGTTACGACAGTAGACCAGATATCCAGTACTTC
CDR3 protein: CASSYDSRPDIQYF

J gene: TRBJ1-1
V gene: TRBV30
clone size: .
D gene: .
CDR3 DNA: TGTGCCTGGAGTGTAAGGCGCAGGGTAACGCGTGAAGCTTTCTTT
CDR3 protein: CAWSVRRRVTREAFF

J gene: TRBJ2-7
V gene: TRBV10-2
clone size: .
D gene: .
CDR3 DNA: TGTGCCAGCAGCGCCCCCACAGTGATGGTTCCTTCCTACGAGCAGTACTTC
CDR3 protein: CASSAPTVMVPSYEQYF

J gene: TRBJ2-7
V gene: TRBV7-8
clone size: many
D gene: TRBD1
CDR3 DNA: TGTGCCAGCAGCGAAAACAGGGGGCGGTTAACCTACGAGCAGTACTTC
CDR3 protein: CASSENRGRLTYEQYF

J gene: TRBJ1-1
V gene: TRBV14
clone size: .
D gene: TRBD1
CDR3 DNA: TGTGCCAGCAGTAATAGACAGGGGGCAGGGAACACTGAAGCTTTCTTT
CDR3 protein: CASSNRQGAGNTEAFF

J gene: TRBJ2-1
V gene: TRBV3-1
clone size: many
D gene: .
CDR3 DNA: TGTGCCAGCAGCCAAGGCAAACGGGAACCCTACAATGAGCAGTTCTTC
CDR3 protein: CASSQGKREPYNEQFF

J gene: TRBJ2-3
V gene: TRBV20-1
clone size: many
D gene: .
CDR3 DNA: TGCAGTGCCACAAGACTAGATGCTAGCACAGATACGCAGTATTTT
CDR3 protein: CSATRLDASTDTQYF

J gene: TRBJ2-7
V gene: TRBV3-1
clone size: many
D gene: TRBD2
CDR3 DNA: TGTGCCAGCCGACCCCGGGGAGCGGGAGTTTGGGACGAGCAGTACTTC
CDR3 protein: CASRPRGAGVWDEQYF

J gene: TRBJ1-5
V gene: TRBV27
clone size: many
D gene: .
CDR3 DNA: TGTGCCAGCAGTTTTGGCAATCAGCCCCAGCATTTT
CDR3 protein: CASSFGNQPQHF

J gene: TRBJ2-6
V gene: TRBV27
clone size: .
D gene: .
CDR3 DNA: TGTGCCAACAGTCCGACCCGCTCCAACGTCCTGACTTTC
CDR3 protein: CANSPTRSNVLTF

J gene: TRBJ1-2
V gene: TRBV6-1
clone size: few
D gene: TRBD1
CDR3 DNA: TGTGCCAGCAGTGAAGCCAGCGGGGCGGGGACAGGGAACTATGGCTACACCTTC
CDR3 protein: CASSEASGAGTGNYGYTF

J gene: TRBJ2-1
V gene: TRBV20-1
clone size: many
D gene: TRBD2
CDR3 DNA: TGCAGTGCTAGGCACACTAGCGGGTACAATGAGCAGTTCTTC
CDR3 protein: CSARHTSGYNEQFF

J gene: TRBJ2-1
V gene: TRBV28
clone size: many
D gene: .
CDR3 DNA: TGTGCCAGCAGGTCCGGACAGAGCAATGAGCAGTTCTTC
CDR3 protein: CASRSGQSNEQFF

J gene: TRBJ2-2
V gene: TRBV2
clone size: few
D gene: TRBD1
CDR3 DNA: TGTGCCAGCAGGGACTCGGGACAGAACACCTGGGAGCTGTTTTTC
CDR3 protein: CASRDSGQNTWELFF

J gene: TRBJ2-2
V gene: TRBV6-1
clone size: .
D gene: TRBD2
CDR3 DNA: TGTGCCAATCAACTAGCGGAGAACACCGGGGAGCTGTTTTTT
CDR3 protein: CANQLAENTGELFF

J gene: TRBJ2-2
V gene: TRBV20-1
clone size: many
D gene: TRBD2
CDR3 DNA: TGCAGTGCTAGTGAAGGACTAGACCCCGGGGAGCTGTTTTTT
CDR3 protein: CSASEGLDPGELFF

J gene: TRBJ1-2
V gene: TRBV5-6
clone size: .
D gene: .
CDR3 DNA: TGTGCCAGCAGCCTGGGGGGATATGGCTACACCTTC
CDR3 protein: CASSLGGYGYTF

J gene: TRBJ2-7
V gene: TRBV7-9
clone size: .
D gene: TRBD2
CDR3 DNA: TGTGCCAGCAGCCTTAGCGGGCGCTCCTACGAGCAGTACTTC
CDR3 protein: CASSLSGRSYEQYF

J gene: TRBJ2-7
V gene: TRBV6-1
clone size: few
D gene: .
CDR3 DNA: TGTGCCAGCAGACAGGACAGAAGCTCCTACGAGCAGTACTTC
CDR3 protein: CASRQDRSSYEQYF

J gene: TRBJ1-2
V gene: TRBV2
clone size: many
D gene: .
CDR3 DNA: TGTGCCAGCAGTGTCTTACCGGGAGGGGGGAAGGTTGGCTACACCTTC
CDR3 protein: CASSVLPGGGKVGYTF

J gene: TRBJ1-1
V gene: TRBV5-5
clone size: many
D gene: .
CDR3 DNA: TGTGCCAGCAGCTTGGTTCCGGGGACTGAAGCTTTCTTT
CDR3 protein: CASSLVPGTEAFF